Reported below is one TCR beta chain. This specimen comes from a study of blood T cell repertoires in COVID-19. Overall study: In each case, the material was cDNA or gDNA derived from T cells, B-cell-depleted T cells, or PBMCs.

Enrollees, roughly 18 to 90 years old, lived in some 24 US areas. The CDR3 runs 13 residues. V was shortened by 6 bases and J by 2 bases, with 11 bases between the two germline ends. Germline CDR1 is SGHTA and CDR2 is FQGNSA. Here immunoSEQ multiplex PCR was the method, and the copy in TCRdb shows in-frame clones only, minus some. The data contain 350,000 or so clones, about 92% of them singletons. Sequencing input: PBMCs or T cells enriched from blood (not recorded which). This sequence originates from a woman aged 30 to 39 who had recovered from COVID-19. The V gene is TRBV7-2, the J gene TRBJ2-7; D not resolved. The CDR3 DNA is TGTGCCAGCAGGGGCAATCAGGCCTACGAGCAGTACTTC. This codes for CASRGNQAYEQYF.